Listed below are T cell receptor beta chains from one sample, sequenced in a study of early T cells in non-severe SARS-CoV-2 infection. Each CDR3 protein is one row after TCRdb ran MiXCR on the 5' RACE reads. The table includes about 40,000 distinct CDR3 sequences, 4.5% to 5% detected once. Sequencing used whole blood. The origin of the receptors is an adult who was a healthcare worker with PCR-confirmed SARS-CoV-2 infection or an uninfected control (not recorded which). CDR3s include the opening cysteine and the closing phenylalanine or tryptophan. A D gene is named only where the DNA matches it firmly. Clone size is stated in some rows and not others, as once, few, many or a class when expanded.

size: few; J: TRBJ1-2; D: -; V: TRBV20-1; DNA: TGCAGTGCTAGAGAGGACTATGGCTACACCTTC; CDR3: CSAREDYGYTF
size: many; J: TRBJ2-7; D: -; V: TRBV29-1; DNA: TGCAGCGTAACCGGGGGTATGGGCTACGAGCAGTACTTC; CDR3: CSVTGGMGYEQYF
size: few; J: TRBJ1-6; D: -; V: TRBV18; DNA: TGTGCCAGCTCACCAATGGGGAGCTCCTATAATTCACCCCTCCACTTT; CDR3: CASSPMGSSYNSPLHF
size: few; J: TRBJ1-2; D: TRBD1; V: TRBV5-1; DNA: TGCGCCAGCAGCTTGGAGGGACAGGCGTATGGCTACACCTTC; CDR3: CASSLEGQAYGYTF
size: few; J: TRBJ2-1; D: TRBD2; V: TRBV13; DNA: TGTGCCAGCAGCCCATTGGAGGCTAGCGGGACCCTCGATGAGCAGTTCTTC; CDR3: CASSPLEASGTLDEQFF
size: -; J: TRBJ1-4; D: -; V: TRBV20-1; DNA: TGCAGTGCTAGGCCAGGGGTGACTAATGAAAAACTGTTTTTT; CDR3: CSARPGVTNEKLFF
size: many; J: TRBJ2-7; D: -; V: TRBV20-1; DNA: TGCAGTGCGTACAGTCCGGCTCAACAGTACTTC; CDR3: CSAYSPAQQYF
size: many; J: TRBJ2-2; D: -; V: TRBV11-2; DNA: TGTGCCAGCAGCCACGGAACCGGGGAGCTGTTTTTT; CDR3: CASSHGTGELFF
size: many; J: TRBJ1-2; D: -; V: TRBV11-2; DNA: TGTGCCAGCAGCGAAAGGGTCCACTATGGCTACACCTTC; CDR3: CASSERVHYGYTF
size: many; J: TRBJ1-6; D: -; V: TRBV4-3; DNA: TGCGCCAGCAGCCAAGATTTCGGGGCCAGCTCCTATAATTCACCCCTCCACTTT; CDR3: CASSQDFGASSYNSPLHF
size: many; J: TRBJ1-2; D: -; V: TRBV29-1; DNA: TGCAGCGTTGTAAATGGTTTTGAAGGCTACACCTTC; CDR3: CSVVNGFEGYTF
size: many; J: TRBJ1-1; D: TRBD1; V: TRBV11-2; DNA: TGTGCCAGCAGCCGACAGGGGAACACTGAAGCTTTCTTT; CDR3: CASSRQGNTEAFF
size: -; J: TRBJ1-3; D: -; V: TRBV3-1; DNA: TGTGCCAGCACCTCGACAGTCAGCTCTGGAAACACCATATATTTT; CDR3: CASTSTVSSGNTIYF
size: -; J: TRBJ2-3; D: -; V: TRBV7-6; DNA: TGTGCCAGCAGCCCAGGGTCCCCGGTGGCGCAGTATTTT; CDR3: CASSPGSPVAQYF
size: many; J: TRBJ1-4; D: -; V: TRBV20-1; DNA: TGCAGTGCTAGTCCCTCCGGCATTAATGAAAAACTGTTTTTT; CDR3: CSASPSGINEKLFF
size: many; J: TRBJ2-2; D: -; V: TRBV5-1; DNA: TGCGCCAGCAGCCTGGGAGAGAAAGGCTCCGGGGAGCTGTTTTTT; CDR3: CASSLGEKGSGELFF
size: few; J: TRBJ1-3; D: TRBD1; V: TRBV20-1; DNA: TGCAGTGCTAGAGGCGGACAGGGGGCAGGTGGAAACACCATATATTTT; CDR3: CSARGGQGAGGNTIYF
size: few; J: TRBJ2-5; D: TRBD1; V: TRBV9; DNA: TGTGCCAGCAGCGCGACAGGGGGCGCGGAGACCCAGTACTTC; CDR3: CASSATGGAETQYF
size: few; J: TRBJ1-2; D: -; V: TRBV28; DNA: TGTGCCAGCGGAGAAGGACAGAACTATGGCTACACCTTC; CDR3: CASGEGQNYGYTF
size: -; J: TRBJ1-1; D: -; V: TRBV10-1; DNA: TGCGCCCCTAGACCGCCCGGCATGAACACTGAAGCTTTCTTT; CDR3: CAPRPPGMNTEAFF
size: few; J: TRBJ1-5; D: -; V: TRBV7-2; DNA: TGTGCCAGCAGCTTTCGGGATAATCAGCCCCAGCATTTT; CDR3: CASSFRDNQPQHF
size: many; J: TRBJ2-5; D: TRBD2; V: TRBV6-2/TRBV6-3; DNA: TGTGCCAGCAGTATCACCGGGACTAGCGAAGAGACCCAGTACTTC; CDR3: CASSITGTSEETQYF
size: many; J: TRBJ1-5; D: TRBD1; V: TRBV6-2/TRBV6-3; DNA: TGTGCCAGCAGTTCAGGGGGATCTCAGCCCCAGCATTTT; CDR3: CASSSGGSQPQHF
size: medium-sized; J: TRBJ2-1; D: -; V: TRBV18; DNA: TGTGCCAGCTCACCAGGGGGGAATGAGCAGTTCTTC; CDR3: CASSPGGNEQFF
size: many; J: TRBJ1-1; D: -; V: TRBV7-2; DNA: TGTGCCAGCAGCTTAGGCCGTGAAGCTTTCTTT; CDR3: CASSLGREAFF
size: many; J: TRBJ1-2; D: -; V: TRBV3-1; DNA: TGTGCCAGCAGCCAAGATGCCGGGACAACCTTTGGCTACACCTTC; CDR3: CASSQDAGTTFGYTF
size: few; J: TRBJ2-3; D: -; V: TRBV4-1; DNA: TGCGCCAGCAGTTTCAGGGTCCAAAGCACAGATACGCAGTATTTT; CDR3: CASSFRVQSTDTQYF
size: -; J: TRBJ2-1; D: -; V: TRBV12-3/TRBV12-4; DNA: TGTGCCAGCAGTTACTCCGGGACAACTGAGCAGTTCTTC; CDR3: CASSYSGTTEQFF
size: many; J: TRBJ1-6; D: -; V: TRBV10-2; DNA: TGCGCCAGCAGTGAGTCGGAGGGGATACTGAATAATTCACCCCTCCACTTT; CDR3: CASSESEGILNNSPLHF
size: -; J: TRBJ1-2; D: -; V: TRBV11-2; DNA: TGTGCCAGCAGCTTAGATCGAGAGGGGGAGACCGTAGGAGGCTACACCTTC; CDR3: CASSLDREGETVGGYTF
size: many; J: TRBJ1-1; D: -; V: TRBV6-2/TRBV6-3; DNA: TGTGCCAGCAGCTCAGCCCGACAGACCATGAACACTGAAGCTTTCTTT; CDR3: CASSSARQTMNTEAFF
size: many; J: TRBJ1-1; D: -; V: TRBV14; DNA: TGTGCCAGCAGCCACGGGGGCACTGAAGCTTTCTTT; CDR3: CASSHGGTEAFF
size: few; J: TRBJ2-7; D: -; V: TRBV6-5; DNA: TGTGCCAGCAGGCTGCAATACGAGCAGTACTTC; CDR3: CASRLQYEQYF
size: many; J: TRBJ2-7; D: -; V: TRBV28; DNA: TGTGCCAGCAGTTCCACCTACGAGCAGTACTTC; CDR3: CASSSTYEQYF
size: many; J: TRBJ1-3; D: -; V: TRBV7-2; DNA: TGTGCCAGCAGCTTAATGAGGGGGTTCGGTGGAAACACCATATATTTT; CDR3: CASSLMRGFGGNTIYF
size: many; J: TRBJ2-1; D: -; V: TRBV7-2; DNA: TGTGCCAGCAGTTCGGGACCAGTTATAAATGAGCAGTTCTTC; CDR3: CASSSGPVINEQFF
size: few; J: TRBJ2-1; D: TRBD1; V: TRBV27; DNA: TGTGCCAGCAGTTTTGGGACAGGGGGCGCGACGAGTGAGCAGTTCTTC; CDR3: CASSFGTGGATSEQFF
size: many; J: TRBJ2-7; D: -; V: TRBV20-1; DNA: TGCAGTGCACCCACCGGGTCCAAGGTCGAGCAGTACTTC; CDR3: CSAPTGSKVEQYF
size: many; J: TRBJ1-5; D: TRBD1; V: TRBV4-2; DNA: TGTGCCAGCAGCCAAGATCGGACAGGGCATCAGCCCCAGCATTTT; CDR3: CASSQDRTGHQPQHF
size: few; J: TRBJ1-1; D: -; V: TRBV20-1; DNA: TGCAGTGCAAGGAGAGGCAGATACATGAACACTGAAGCTTTCTTT; CDR3: CSARRGRYMNTEAFF
size: few; J: TRBJ1-1; D: -; V: TRBV10-3; DNA: TGTGCCATCAGAGATACGGACAGGAACACTGAAGCTTTCTTT; CDR3: CAIRDTDRNTEAFF
size: -; J: TRBJ2-3; D: TRBD2; V: TRBV2; DNA: TGTGCCAGCACGCAACTAGCGGGAGGGGCAGATACGCAGTATTTT; CDR3: CASTQLAGGADTQYF
size: many; J: TRBJ2-2; D: -; V: TRBV7-6; DNA: TGTGCCAGCAGCAATCGAGAGAACACCGGGGAGCTGTTTTTT; CDR3: CASSNRENTGELFF
size: many; J: TRBJ1-1; D: -; V: TRBV7-8; DNA: TGTGCCAGCAGCACCAGATCCTCGAGGAACACTGAAGCTTTCTTT; CDR3: CASSTRSSRNTEAFF
size: medium-sized; J: TRBJ1-2; D: -; V: TRBV10-1; DNA: TGCGCCAGTACGGACGAAGAGGGGGGCTACACCTTC; CDR3: CASTDEEGGYTF
size: many; J: TRBJ1-1; D: TRBD1; V: TRBV5-8; DNA: TGTGCCAGCAGCCTAGACAGGGGCGGCACTGAAGCTTTCTTT; CDR3: CASSLDRGGTEAFF
size: -; J: TRBJ1-4; D: -; V: TRBV20-1; DNA: TGCAGTGCCCCCCTGGGGGGTCTTCGAGAAAAACTGTTTTTT; CDR3: CSAPLGGLREKLFF
size: -; J: TRBJ1-2; D: -; V: TRBV7-6; DNA: TGTGCCAGCAGCTTAGGGCCAGGGAATGGCTACACCTTC; CDR3: CASSLGPGNGYTF
size: many; J: TRBJ2-3; D: -; V: TRBV9; DNA: TGTGCCAGCAGCCAGACTTCAGGCCCAGATACGCAGTATTTT; CDR3: CASSQTSGPDTQYF
size: many; J: TRBJ1-4; D: -; V: TRBV7-9; DNA: TGTGCCACAGCCGGGACGGATGAAAAACTGTTTTTT; CDR3: CATAGTDEKLFF
size: -; J: TRBJ2-7; D: TRBD2; V: TRBV20-1; DNA: TGCAGTGCTAGCCGCCTAGCGGCTGAGCAGTACTTC; CDR3: CSASRLAAEQYF
size: many; J: TRBJ2-7; D: -; V: TRBV19; DNA: TGTGCCAGTAGTATCTCCGACTTCACCACCTACGAGCAGTACTTC; CDR3: CASSISDFTTYEQYF